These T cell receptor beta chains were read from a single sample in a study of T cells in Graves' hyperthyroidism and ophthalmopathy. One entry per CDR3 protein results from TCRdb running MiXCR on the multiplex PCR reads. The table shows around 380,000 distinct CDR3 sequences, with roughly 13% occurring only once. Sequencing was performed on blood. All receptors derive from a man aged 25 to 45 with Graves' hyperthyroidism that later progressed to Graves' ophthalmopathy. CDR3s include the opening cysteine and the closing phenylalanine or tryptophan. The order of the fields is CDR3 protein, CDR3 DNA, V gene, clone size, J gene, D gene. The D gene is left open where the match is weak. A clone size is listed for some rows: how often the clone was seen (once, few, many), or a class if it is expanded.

cdr3_aa: CASSLGRDYGYTF; cdr3_nt: TGTGCCAGCAGCTTAGGCAGGGACTATGGCTACACCTTC; v_call: TRBV11-2; clone_size: many; j_call: TRBJ1-2; d_call: NA
cdr3_aa: CATYPSGSYEQYF; cdr3_nt: TGTGCCACCTACCCCTCGGGTTCCTACGAGCAGTACTTC; v_call: TRBV28; clone_size: many; j_call: TRBJ2-7; d_call: NA
cdr3_aa: CASSLSWGDYGYTF; cdr3_nt: TGTGCCAGCAGTTTAAGTTGGGGCGACTATGGCTACACCTTC; v_call: TRBV7-9; clone_size: NA; j_call: TRBJ1-2; d_call: NA
cdr3_aa: CAISGLPGQGTYEQYF; cdr3_nt: TGTGCCATCAGTGGACTCCCGGGACAGGGAACCTACGAGCAGTACTTC; v_call: TRBV10-3; clone_size: many; j_call: TRBJ2-7; d_call: TRBD1
cdr3_aa: CASSGGEGDIQYF; cdr3_nt: TGTGCCAGCAGTGGAGGTGAAGGAGACATTCAGTACTTC; v_call: TRBV2; clone_size: many; j_call: TRBJ2-4; d_call: NA
cdr3_aa: CATSRDLAKGNEQFF; cdr3_nt: TGTGCCACCAGCAGAGATCTGGCCAAGGGGAATGAGCAGTTCTTC; v_call: TRBV15; clone_size: many; j_call: TRBJ2-1; d_call: NA
cdr3_aa: CASSEARPGGFF; cdr3_nt: TGTGCCAGCAGTGAAGCGCGACCGGGTGGGTTTTTT; v_call: TRBV2; clone_size: few; j_call: TRBJ2-2; d_call: NA
cdr3_aa: CASSFRGSWTEAFF; cdr3_nt: TGTGCCAGCAGTTTTCGAGGGAGTTGGACTGAAGCTTTCTTT; v_call: TRBV28; clone_size: few; j_call: TRBJ1-1; d_call: NA
cdr3_aa: CASSPNQRPIAYEQYF; cdr3_nt: TGTGCCAGCAGCCCGAACCAGAGGCCAATAGCCTACGAGCAGTACTTC; v_call: TRBV7-8; clone_size: few; j_call: TRBJ2-7; d_call: NA
cdr3_aa: CASTPRVSNTGELFF; cdr3_nt: TGCGCCAGCACCCCCCGGGTTTCAAACACCGGGGAGCTGTTTTTT; v_call: TRBV4-1; clone_size: NA; j_call: TRBJ2-2; d_call: NA
cdr3_aa: CASSFPTSNEQFF; cdr3_nt: TGTGCCAGCAGTTTCCCCACTAGCAATGAGCAGTTCTTC; v_call: TRBV27; clone_size: few; j_call: TRBJ2-1; d_call: NA
cdr3_aa: CASSQGPGQGLYEQYF; cdr3_nt: TGTGCCAGCAGCCAAGGTCCGGGACAGGGCCTCTACGAGCAGTACTTC; v_call: TRBV3-1; clone_size: NA; j_call: TRBJ2-7; d_call: TRBD1
cdr3_aa: CASSSPVGRDYGYTF; cdr3_nt: TGCGCCAGCAGCTCCCCCGTGGGCAGGGACTATGGCTACACCTTC; v_call: TRBV5-1; clone_size: NA; j_call: TRBJ1-2; d_call: NA
cdr3_aa: CSATGLRLYTDTQYF; cdr3_nt: TGCAGTGCCACGGGACTCCGTTTATACACAGATACGCAGTATTTT; v_call: TRBV20-1; clone_size: NA; j_call: TRBJ2-3; d_call: NA
cdr3_aa: CASRGHMNTEAFF; cdr3_nt: TGTGCCAGCAGGGGACATATGAACACTGAAGCTTTCTTT; v_call: TRBV12-3/TRBV12-4; clone_size: many; j_call: TRBJ1-1; d_call: NA
cdr3_aa: CASSRRTANTGELFF; cdr3_nt: TGTGCCAGCAGTCGCCGGACAGCGAACACCGGGGAGCTGTTTTTT; v_call: TRBV6-1; clone_size: NA; j_call: TRBJ2-2; d_call: NA
cdr3_aa: CASSSETGGGNTIYF; cdr3_nt: TGTGCCAGCAGCTCAGAGACAGGGGGTGGAAACACCATATATTTT; v_call: TRBV5-6; clone_size: NA; j_call: TRBJ1-3; d_call: TRBD1
cdr3_aa: CATKEPGQGINTEAFF; cdr3_nt: TGTGCCACCAAGGAACCGGGACAGGGGATAAACACTGAAGCTTTCTTT; v_call: TRBV12-3/TRBV12-4; clone_size: many; j_call: TRBJ1-1; d_call: TRBD1
cdr3_aa: CVSSPFRGGRETQYF; cdr3_nt: TGTGTCAGCAGCCCCTTTAGGGGGGGAAGGGAGACCCAGTACTTC; v_call: TRBV6-1; clone_size: once; j_call: TRBJ2-5; d_call: NA
cdr3_aa: CASSFRGRVQPQHF; cdr3_nt: TGTGCCAGCAGTTTTAGGGGGCGCGTTCAGCCCCAGCATTTT; v_call: TRBV28; clone_size: many; j_call: TRBJ1-5; d_call: TRBD1
cdr3_aa: CASSKPGTNTGELFF; cdr3_nt: TGTGCCAGCAGTAAACCCGGGACGAACACCGGGGAGCTGTTTTTT; v_call: TRBV28; clone_size: many; j_call: TRBJ2-2; d_call: NA
cdr3_aa: CASSWGQARYNEQFF; cdr3_nt: TGTGCCAGCAGTTGGGGACAGGCCCGCTACAATGAGCAGTTCTTC; v_call: TRBV6-2/TRBV6-3; clone_size: many; j_call: TRBJ2-1; d_call: TRBD1
cdr3_aa: CAWNQGLNSPLHF; cdr3_nt: TGTGCCTGGAATCAGGGTCTGAATTCACCCCTCCACTTT; v_call: TRBV30; clone_size: NA; j_call: TRBJ1-6; d_call: NA
cdr3_aa: CASRLQGEYTEAFF; cdr3_nt: TGTGCCAGCCGATTACAGGGGGAGTACACTGAAGCTTTCTTT; v_call: TRBV11-3; clone_size: many; j_call: TRBJ1-1; d_call: TRBD1